A single sample gave rise to the 21 T cell receptor beta chains below, sequenced in a study of cytomegalovirus exposure and HLA in healthy donors. The PCR ran on 60 Vbeta and 13 Jbeta primers. Only in-frame clones appear in the TCRdb table, and some are missing; sequencing was by immunoSEQ multiplex PCR. This table has 200,000 to 300,000 clones, around 80% appearing once. Material: PBMCs. These receptors originate from a boy between 5 and 17 years old in good health and CMV-seronegative.

This chain connects TRBV19 to TRBJ1-2; 7 nucleotides agree with TRBD1. V trimming: 10 bases; J trimming: 4 bases; junction bases outside the gene matches: 9. This CDR3 region has 13 residues. Germline values: CDR1 LNHDA, CDR2 SQIVND (reference sequence). CDR3: CATRGTDFYGYTF. The CDR3 nucleotides are TGTGCCACCAGGGGGACGGATTTCTATGGCTACACCTTC.

The chain joins TRBV6-4 to TRBJ2-2; 12 bases are shared with TRBD1. V lost 6 bases to trimming and J lost 7 bases; unmatched junction nucleotides: 6. Germline loops: CDR1 MRHNA, CDR2 SNTAGT. The CDR3 contains 15 residues. The CDR3 nucleotides read TGTGCCAGCAGACCGGGACAGGGGGCTTTCGGGGAGCTGTTTTTT. Encoded protein: CASRPGQGAFGELFF.

The count of this clone is one. The chain links TRBV11-3 to TRBJ2-6, with TRBD1 as a possible D gene (5 bases). CDR1 is SGHNT, CDR2 YENEEA, per germline. The V end was cut by 1 base, the J end by 4 bases, with 20 bases between. This CDR3 has 19 amino acids. The CDR3, as DNA: TGTGCCAGCAGCTTAGGGCTTCAGCTTACAGGACCAGGGGCCAACGTCCTGACTTTC. Its protein is CASSLGLQLTGPGANVLTF.

The CDR3 sequence is CASSREGPGGLFF. CDR3 DNA sequence: TGTGCCAGCAGTCGTGAGGGGCCAGGGGGACTGTTTTTT. The rearrangement uses TRBV9 and TRBJ1-4; 7 nucleotides agree with TRBD1. The CDR3 is 13 amino acids. J was trimmed by 13 bases and V by 5 bases; bases with no gene match: 11. Germline V gene lookup returns CDR1 SGDLS and CDR2 YYNGEE.

The rearrangement links TRBV6-5 to TRBJ1-2; D is ambiguous. This CDR3 is 14 amino acids long. The germline gives CDR1 MNHEY, CDR2 SVGAGI. Between the trimmed V and J ends, which lost 6 bases and 4 bases, there was a span of 15 bases. The CDR3 loop is CASSREGFSYGYTF. CDR3 in DNA: TGTGCCAGCAGCCGGGAAGGATTTAGCTATGGCTACACCTTC.

The chain has TRBV5-4 and TRBJ2-7; 8 bases are shared with TRBD2. The ends lost 3 bases at V and 4 bases at J; junction bases unmatched: 9. Germline V lookup: CDR1 SGHNT, CDR2 YYREEE (reference sequence). The CDR3 length is 15 residues. In DNA form, the CDR3 reads TGTGCCAGCAGCTCAGTCGGCGGGGGGCCTTACGAGCAGTACTTC. This codes for CASSSVGGGPYEQYF.

This clone came up once. The chain carries TRBV9 and TRBJ1-1, with no clear D. Germline V gene sequence: CDR1 SGDLS, CDR2 YYNGEE. V gave up 5 bases and J gave up 7 bases, with 15 bases separating them. There are 13 residues in the CDR3. Here the CDR3 reads CASRRRAEGEAFF. CDR3 sequence (DNA): TGTGCCAGCAGAAGGAGGGCCGAGGGTGAAGCTTTCTTT.

The rearrangement joins TRBV6-5 to TRBJ1-1; D possibly corresponds to TRBD1 (5 bases). Between the trimmed V and J ends, which lost 5 bases and 0 bases, there was a span of 10 bases. CDR1 and CDR2 (germline): MNHEY, SVGAGI. There are 14 residues in the CDR3. The CDR3 region has the DNA TGTGCCAGCAGTGTAAGGACACTGAACACTGAAGCTTTCTTT. Amino acid sequence: CASSVRTLNTEAFF.

The J gene is TRBJ1-2, the V gene TRBV27, with no clear D. Germline V gives CDR1 MNHEY, CDR2 SMNVEV (reference sequence). Trimming cost V 5 bases and J 4 bases, with 20 bases left between them. CDR3 length equals 16 residues. Here the CDR3 reads CASSITVGDGLYGYTF. The CDR3 region has the DNA TGTGCCAGCAGTATCACCGTTGGCGATGGACTCTATGGCTACACCTTC.

The chain combines TRBV5-1 with TRBJ2-7; 12 nucleotides agree with TRBD2. Germline V gives CDR1 SGHRS, CDR2 YFSETQ. Losses at the gene ends were 5 bases for V and 1 base for J; bases not matched to a gene: 7. This CDR3 contains 16 residues. DNA of the CDR3: TGCGCCAGCAGTGGCCTAGCGGGAGGGCAATCCTACGAGCAGTACTTC. Its translation is CASSGLAGGQSYEQYF.

This chain links TRBV9 with TRBJ2-1; D call uncertain. The V end lost 4 bases, the J end lost 7 bases, and 12 bases lay between the germline ends. CDR1 is SGDLS, CDR2 YYNGEE, per germline. CDR3 length: 13 residues. CDR3 coding DNA: TGTGCCAGCAGCACCCAAGACGGGAATGAGCAGTTCTTC. This sequence encodes CASSTQDGNEQFF.

This sequence joins TRBV5-1 and TRBJ1-2; 8 bases are shared with TRBD1. Trimming at V came to 4 bases and at J to 4 bases, leaving 12 bases not matched to a gene. The CDR3 sequence is 16 residues long. Germline CDR1 and CDR2: SGHRS and YFSETQ. CDR3 sequence: CASSREAGGRSYGYTF. DNA of the CDR3: TGCGCCAGCAGCCGAGAAGCAGGGGGCCGCAGCTATGGCTACACCTTC.

The CDR3 spells CASSPPRARGGGETQYF. The CDR3 region has the DNA TGCGCCAGCAGCCCCCCGAGAGCCCGGGGGGGCGGAGAGACCCAGTACTTC. The J gene is TRBJ2-5, the V gene TRBV5-1, with TRBD2 matching over 8 bases. The V gene's germline CDR1 is SGHRS and CDR2 YFSETQ. The CDR3 runs to 17 residues. V shed 4 bases, J shed 4 bases, and the junction held 15 bases outside the gene matches.

This clone was seen a single time. The chain has TRBV27 and TRBJ1-6; the D is unclear. The CDR3 length is 14 residues. Germline V gene data show CDR1 as MNHEY and CDR2 as SMNVEV (reference sequence). Trimming left V 3 bases short and J 7 bases short, with 10 bases between. The CDR3 protein is CASSLLGPNSPLHF. CDR3 coding DNA: TGTGCCAGCAGTTTGTTGGGCCCCAATTCACCCCTCCACTTT.

The V and J genes are TRBV10-1 and TRBJ2-1; 14 bases line up with TRBD2. The junction had 6 bases not matched to a gene; V was cut back by 2 bases and J by 0 bases. This CDR3 region has 19 residues. Germline V gene data show CDR1 as WNHNN and CDR2 as SYGVQD (reference sequence). This CDR3 is CASSEGRTSGRLSYNEQFF. The CDR3 DNA reads TGCGCCAGCAGTGAGGGACGGACTAGCGGGAGGCTCTCCTACAATGAGCAGTTCTTC.

This clone was counted between two and nine times. This chain links TRBV7-3 with TRBJ2-1; 8 nucleotides align to TRBD2. This CDR3 contains 18 residues. Germline-derived CDR1 and CDR2 are SGHTA and FQGTGA. V lost 4 bases, J lost 8 bases, and 19 bases stayed unmatched. The CDR3 loop reads CASSSGLGGLAGKDEQFF. CDR3 bases: TGTGCCAGCAGCTCAGGACTGGGGGGATTAGCGGGGAAGGATGAGCAGTTCTTC.

The chain combines TRBV12-5 with TRBJ1-4, with D possibly TRBD1 on 5 matching bases. This CDR3 has 15 residues. V lost 2 bases, J lost 13 bases, and 20 bases lay in between. Germline V gene lookup returns CDR1 LGHNT and CDR2 FRNRAP. The CDR3: CASGLLGLGPTRLFF. CDR3 nucleotide sequence: TGTGCTAGTGGTTTGCTGGGACTTGGGCCGACCCGACTGTTTTTT.

The chain recombines TRBV19 with TRBJ2-2; D perhaps matches TRBD2 (6 bases). V was shortened by 2 bases and J by 7 bases, with 14 bases between the two germline ends. CDR1 is LNHDA and CDR2 is SQIVND in the germline V gene (reference sequence). The CDR3 consists of 15 residues. CDR3 residues: CASSIRGKEGGELFF. The CDR3 DNA sequence: TGTGCCAGTAGTATACGAGGGAAGGAGGGCGGGGAGCTGTTTTTT. The variable domain in full, with the rest retrieved from reference TRBV19 and TRBJ2-2, is DGGITQSPKYLFRKEGQNVTLSCEQNLNHDAMYWYRQDPGQGLRLIYYSQIVNDFQKGDIAEGYSVSREKKESFPLTVTSAQKNPTAFYLCASSIRGKEGGELFFGEGSRLTVL.

The chain employs TRBV30 and TRBJ1-2; 7 bases map to TRBD1. This CDR3 spans 14 amino acids. With V trimmed by 6 bases and J by 7 bases, 14 bases remained unmatched. Germline V gene data show CDR1 as GTSNPN and CDR2 as SVGIG (reference sequence). The CDR3 coding sequence is TGTGCCTGCCTCCCCGGGACAGTCGTTCGTGGCTACACCTTC. Amino acids: CACLPGTVVRGYTF.

V usage is TRBV7-9 and J usage is TRBJ1-2, with D unclear. The V and J ends lost 1 base and 0 bases respectively, with 9 bases between them. The CDR3 runs 15 residues. Germline V gene data show CDR1 as SEHNR and CDR2 as FQNEAQ (reference sequence). CDR3 nucleotide sequence: TGTGCCAGCAGCTTAGTGGGCAGTCCTAACTATGGCTACACCTTC. This translates into CASSLVGSPNYGYTF.

The CDR3 DNA is TGTGCCTGGAGTGCCCACCTAGCAGGCGAGCAGTACTTC. The encoded protein is CAWSAHLAGEQYF. V is TRBV30 and J is TRBJ2-5; tentatively, D is TRBD2 (5 bases). The J call may not be correct, given that the DNA end is closer to TRBJ2-7. Germline CDR1 is GTSNPN and CDR2 is SVGIG (reference sequence). CDR3 length: 13 amino acids.